A selection of T cell receptor beta chains follows, all from one sample in a study of blood T cell repertoires in COVID-19. Sequenced by immunoSEQ multiplex PCR; TCRdb stores in-frame clones only, minus some. Seen here are some 160,000 clones, around 87% observed once, and the top ten hold 2% to 3%. Sequencing was performed on peripheral blood. Source of these receptors: an elderly woman with COVID-19, enrolled during active disease. Both conserved end residues are part of each CDR3. Fields, in order: V gene, clone size, D gene, J gene, CDR3 protein, CDR3 DNA. A D gene is named only where the DNA matches it firmly. Clone size appears in some rows only: once, few, many, or a class for an expanded clone.

v_gene: TRBV5-1
abundance: -
d_gene: -
j_gene: TRBJ1-4
CDR3aa: CASSSQGLNEKLFF
CDR3nt: TGCGCCAGCAGCTCACAGGGTCTTAATGAAAAACTGTTTTTT

v_gene: TRBV24-1
abundance: -
d_gene: -
j_gene: TRBJ1-4
CDR3aa: CATSPQGSHPF
CDR3nt: TGTGCCACCAGTCCCCAGGGGAGCCACCCTTTT

v_gene: TRBV3-1/TRBV3-2
abundance: -
d_gene: -
j_gene: TRBJ2-5
CDR3aa: CASNSRGGLETQYF
CDR3nt: TGTGCCAGCAACTCAAGGGGGGGGTTGGAGACCCAGTACTTC

v_gene: TRBV7-9
abundance: -
d_gene: -
j_gene: TRBJ2-5
CDR3aa: CASSLVGTQFGETQYF
CDR3nt: TGTGCCAGCAGCTTAGTAGGGACACAATTCGGGGAGACCCAGTACTTC

v_gene: TRBV6-5
abundance: once
d_gene: -
j_gene: TRBJ1-2
CDR3aa: CASSDMGGYGYTF
CDR3nt: TGTGCCAGCAGCGACATGGGGGGCTATGGCTACACCTTC

v_gene: TRBV19
abundance: few
d_gene: -
j_gene: TRBJ2-7
CDR3aa: CASSIGGLGEQYF
CDR3nt: TGTGCCAGTAGTATAGGTGGACTTGGCGAGCAGTACTTC

v_gene: TRBV29-1
abundance: -
d_gene: -
j_gene: TRBJ2-7
CDR3aa: CSGLTDSYEQYF
CDR3nt: TGCAGCGGACTAACAGACTCCTACGAGCAGTACTTC

v_gene: TRBV28
abundance: once
d_gene: TRBD2
j_gene: TRBJ2-3
CDR3aa: CASSFSLAGGEYSTSDTQYF
CDR3nt: TGTGCCAGCAGTTTCTCCCTAGCGGGAGGGGAGTACTCAACATCAGATACGCAGTATTTT

v_gene: TRBV28
abundance: -
d_gene: -
j_gene: TRBJ1-1
CDR3aa: CASTTRGAFQAFF
CDR3nt: TGTGCCAGCACCACCCGCGGGGCTTTTCAAGCTTTCTTT

v_gene: TRBV7-2
abundance: -
d_gene: -
j_gene: TRBJ2-7
CDR3aa: CASSLTWGDYEQYF
CDR3nt: TGTGCCAGCAGCTTAACTTGGGGGGACTACGAGCAGTACTTC

v_gene: TRBV7-9
abundance: -
d_gene: -
j_gene: TRBJ2-7
CDR3aa: CASSLGDTSLGEQYF
CDR3nt: TGTGCCAGCAGCTTAGGGGACACCAGTTTGGGTGAGCAGTACTTC

v_gene: TRBV7-9
abundance: -
d_gene: -
j_gene: TRBJ1-1
CDR3aa: CASSLGLMNTEAFF
CDR3nt: TGTGCCAGCAGCTTAGGACTTATGAACACTGAAGCTTTCTTT

v_gene: TRBV18
abundance: -
d_gene: -
j_gene: TRBJ1-5
CDR3aa: CASSPGREGQPQHF
CDR3nt: TGTGCCAGCTCACCAGGGAGGGAGGGCCAGCCCCAGCATTTT

v_gene: TRBV18
abundance: -
d_gene: -
j_gene: TRBJ2-2
CDR3aa: CASSSRAGGDTGELFF
CDR3nt: TGTGCCAGCTCATCAAGGGCTGGAGGGGACACCGGGGAGCTGTTTTTT

v_gene: TRBV14
abundance: -
d_gene: -
j_gene: TRBJ2-1
CDR3aa: CASSQMRAYNEQFF
CDR3nt: TGTGCCAGCAGCCAAATGCGGGCCTACAATGAGCAGTTCTTC

v_gene: TRBV28
abundance: -
d_gene: TRBD1
j_gene: TRBJ2-1
CDR3aa: CASRWTGKNEQFF
CDR3nt: TGTGCCAGCAGATGGACAGGGAAGAATGAGCAGTTCTTC

v_gene: TRBV7-2
abundance: -
d_gene: TRBD2
j_gene: TRBJ2-3
CDR3aa: CAISAGVLNTQYF
CDR3nt: TGTGCCATTTCAGCGGGAGTACTGAATACGCAGTATTTT

v_gene: TRBV18
abundance: -
d_gene: -
j_gene: TRBJ1-5
CDR3aa: CASSPHSGSNQPQHF
CDR3nt: TGTGCCAGCTCACCCCATTCAGGGAGCAATCAGCCCCAGCATTTT

v_gene: TRBV27
abundance: -
d_gene: -
j_gene: TRBJ1-2
CDR3aa: CASSLRGNYGYTF
CDR3nt: TGTGCCAGCAGTTTACGGGGGAACTATGGCTACACCTTC

v_gene: TRBV7-2
abundance: once
d_gene: TRBD2
j_gene: TRBJ2-1
CDR3aa: CASSLAAGSSYNEQFF
CDR3nt: TGTGCCAGCAGCTTAGCAGCGGGGAGCTCCTACAATGAGCAGTTCTTC

v_gene: TRBV20-1
abundance: few
d_gene: TRBD1
j_gene: TRBJ1-2
CDR3aa: CSASLLGGVGYTF
CDR3nt: TGCAGTGCTAGTTTGTTAGGGGGCGTTGGCTACACCTTC

v_gene: TRBV7-2
abundance: -
d_gene: -
j_gene: TRBJ2-7
CDR3aa: CASSSGGAASYEQYF
CDR3nt: TGTGCCAGCAGCTCCGGCGGAGCGGCTTCCTACGAGCAGTACTTC

v_gene: TRBV19
abundance: -
d_gene: TRBD1
j_gene: TRBJ1-5
CDR3aa: CASSTGQGVSQPQHF
CDR3nt: TGTGCCAGTAGTACCGGACAGGGAGTGAGCCAGCCCCAGCATTTT

v_gene: TRBV29-1
abundance: few
d_gene: -
j_gene: TRBJ1-1
CDR3aa: CSARLNTEAFF
CDR3nt: TGCAGCGCGCGTCTAAACACTGAAGCTTTCTTT

v_gene: TRBV2
abundance: -
d_gene: -
j_gene: TRBJ2-1
CDR3aa: CASTGRGLATSYNEQFF
CDR3nt: TGTGCCAGCACCGGGCGGGGACTCGCTACATCCTACAATGAGCAGTTCTTC

v_gene: TRBV7-2
abundance: few
d_gene: -
j_gene: TRBJ1-1
CDR3aa: CASSLAPGNTEAFF
CDR3nt: TGTGCCAGCAGCTTAGCGCCGGGAAACACTGAAGCTTTCTTT

v_gene: TRBV4-3
abundance: -
d_gene: TRBD2
j_gene: TRBJ2-3
CDR3aa: CASSQSTSGGTDTQYF
CDR3nt: TGCGCCAGCAGCCAATCCACTAGCGGCGGCACAGATACGCAGTATTTT